This T cell receptor beta chain emerged from a study of T-cell memory formation after mild COVID-19. General study results and limits: From day 15 to 85, contracting clones were balanced between CD4 and CD8, whereas later expanders leaned toward CD4+. Clonal second-wave expansions that peaked on day 37 had unconfirmed SARS-CoV-2 specificity.

At least ten counts were recorded for this clonotype. Its antigen is unidentified. 5'RACE primed from the constant segment yielded TCR alpha and TCR beta cDNA libraries bearing sample barcodes and UMIs. TCRdb used MiXCR to reprocess the 5' RACE reads, holding one entry per CDR3 protein. The table has 350,000 to 450,000 distinct CDR3 sequences, around 18% seen once. V was shortened by 5 bases and J by 8 bases, with 6 bases between the two germline ends. The CDR3 runs 10 residues. This sequence was found in an adult woman who had mild COVID-19 (a few samples of this study predate the infection). Cell type and time point are not known. Material for sequencing was PBMCs or a T cell subset sorted from them (not recorded which). The V and J genes are TRBV12-3 or TRBV12-4 and TRBJ1-1; no clear D. The DNA for the CDR3 is TGTGCCAGCAGTGGAGTAGAAGCTTTCTTT. The encoded protein is CASSGVEAFF.